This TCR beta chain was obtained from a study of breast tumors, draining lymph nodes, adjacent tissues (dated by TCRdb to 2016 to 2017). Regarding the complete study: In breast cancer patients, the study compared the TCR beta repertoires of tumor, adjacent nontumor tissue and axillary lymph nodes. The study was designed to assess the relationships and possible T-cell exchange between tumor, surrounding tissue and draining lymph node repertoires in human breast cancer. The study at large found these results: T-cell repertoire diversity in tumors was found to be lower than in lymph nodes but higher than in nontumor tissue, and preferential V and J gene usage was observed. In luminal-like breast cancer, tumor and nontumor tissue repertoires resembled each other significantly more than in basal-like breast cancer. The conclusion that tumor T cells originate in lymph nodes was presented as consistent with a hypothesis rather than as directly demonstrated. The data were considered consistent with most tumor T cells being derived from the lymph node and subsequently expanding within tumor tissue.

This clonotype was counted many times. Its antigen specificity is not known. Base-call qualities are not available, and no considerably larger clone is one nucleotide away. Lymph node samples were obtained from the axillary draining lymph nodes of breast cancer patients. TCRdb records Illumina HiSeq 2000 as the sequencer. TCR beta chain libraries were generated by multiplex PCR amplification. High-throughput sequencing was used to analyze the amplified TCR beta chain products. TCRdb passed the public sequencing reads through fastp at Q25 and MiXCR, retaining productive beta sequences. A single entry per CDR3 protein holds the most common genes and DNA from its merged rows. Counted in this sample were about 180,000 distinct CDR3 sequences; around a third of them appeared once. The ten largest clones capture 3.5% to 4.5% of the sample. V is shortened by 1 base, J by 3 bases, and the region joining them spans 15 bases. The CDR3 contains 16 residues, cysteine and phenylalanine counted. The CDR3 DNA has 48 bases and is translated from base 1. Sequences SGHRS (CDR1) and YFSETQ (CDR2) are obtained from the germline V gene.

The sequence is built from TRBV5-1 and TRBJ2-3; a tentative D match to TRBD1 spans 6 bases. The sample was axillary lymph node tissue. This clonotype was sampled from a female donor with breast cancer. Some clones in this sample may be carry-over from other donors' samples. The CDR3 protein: CASSLRKGVSTDTQYF. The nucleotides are TGCGCCAGCAGCTTGCGTAAGGGGGTATCGACAGATACGCAGTATTTT.